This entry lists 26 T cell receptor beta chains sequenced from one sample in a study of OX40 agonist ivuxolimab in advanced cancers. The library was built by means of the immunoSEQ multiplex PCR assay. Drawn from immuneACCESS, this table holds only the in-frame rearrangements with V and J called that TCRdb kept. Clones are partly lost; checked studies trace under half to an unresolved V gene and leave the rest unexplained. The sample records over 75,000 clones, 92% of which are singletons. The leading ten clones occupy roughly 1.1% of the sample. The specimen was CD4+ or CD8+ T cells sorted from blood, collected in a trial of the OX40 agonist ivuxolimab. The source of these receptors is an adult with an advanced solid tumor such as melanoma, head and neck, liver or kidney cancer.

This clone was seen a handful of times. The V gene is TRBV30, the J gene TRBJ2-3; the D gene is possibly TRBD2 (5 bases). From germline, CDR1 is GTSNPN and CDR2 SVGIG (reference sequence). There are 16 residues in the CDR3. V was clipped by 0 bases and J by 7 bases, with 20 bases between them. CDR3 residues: CAWSVGRADHWNTQYF. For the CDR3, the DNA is TGTGCCTGGAGTGTAGGCAGAGCGGACCATTGGAATACGCAGTATTTT.

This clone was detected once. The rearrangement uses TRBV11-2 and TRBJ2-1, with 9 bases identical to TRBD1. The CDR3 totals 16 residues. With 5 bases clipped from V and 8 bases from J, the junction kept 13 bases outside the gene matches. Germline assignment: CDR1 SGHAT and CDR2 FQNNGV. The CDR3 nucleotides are TGTGCCAGCAGCCCCGGCCGGGGACAGGGAGTCCATGAGCAGTTCTTC. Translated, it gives CASSPGRGQGVHEQFF. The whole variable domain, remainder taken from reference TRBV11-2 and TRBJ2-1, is EAGVAQSPRYKIIEKRQSVAFWCNPISGHATLYWYQQILGQGPKLLIQFQNNGVVDDSQLPKDRFSAERLKGVDSTLKIQPAKLEDSAVYLCASSPGRGQGVHEQFFGPGTRLTVL.

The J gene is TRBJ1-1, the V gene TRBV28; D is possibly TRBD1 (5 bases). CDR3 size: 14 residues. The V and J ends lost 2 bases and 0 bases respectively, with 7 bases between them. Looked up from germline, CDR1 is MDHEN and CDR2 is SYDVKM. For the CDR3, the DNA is TGTGCCAGCAGTTTAGGGACCTTGAACACTGAAGCTTTCTTT. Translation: CASSLGTLNTEAFF. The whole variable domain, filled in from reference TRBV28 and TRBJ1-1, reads DVKVTQSSRYLVKRTGEKVFLECVQDMDHENMFWYRQDPGLGLRLIYFSYDVKMKEKGDIPEGYSVSREKKERFSLILESASTNQTSMYLCASSLGTLNTEAFFGQGTRLTVV.

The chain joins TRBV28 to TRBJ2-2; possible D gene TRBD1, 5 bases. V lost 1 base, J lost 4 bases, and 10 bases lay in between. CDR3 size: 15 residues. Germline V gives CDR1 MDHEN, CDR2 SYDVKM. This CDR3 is CASSLSVGATGELFF. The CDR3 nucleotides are TGTGCCAGCAGTTTATCGGTTGGGGCCACCGGGGAGCTGTTTTTT.

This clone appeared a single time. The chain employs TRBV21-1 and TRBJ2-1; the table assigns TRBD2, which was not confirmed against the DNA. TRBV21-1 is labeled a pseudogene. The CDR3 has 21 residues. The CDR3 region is CASSHGWGQPLAGAGGNEQFF. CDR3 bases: TGTGCCAGCAGCCACGGGTGGGGACAACCTCTAGCGGGAGCCGGGGGTAATGAGCAGTTCTTC.

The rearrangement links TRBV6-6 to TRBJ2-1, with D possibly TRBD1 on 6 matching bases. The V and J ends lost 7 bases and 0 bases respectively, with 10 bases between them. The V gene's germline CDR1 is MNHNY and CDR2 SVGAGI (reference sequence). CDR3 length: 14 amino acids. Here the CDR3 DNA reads TGTGCCAGCAATCGGGACACCTCCTACAATGAGCAGTTCTTC. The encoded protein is CASNRDTSYNEQFF.

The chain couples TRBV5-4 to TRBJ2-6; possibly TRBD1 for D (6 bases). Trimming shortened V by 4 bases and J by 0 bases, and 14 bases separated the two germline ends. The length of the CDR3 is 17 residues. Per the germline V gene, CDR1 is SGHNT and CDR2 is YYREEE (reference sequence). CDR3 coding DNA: TGTGCCAGCAGCCGGACGACGGACAGCTCTGGGGCCAACGTCCTGACTTTC. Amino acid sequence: CASSRTTDSSGANVLTF.

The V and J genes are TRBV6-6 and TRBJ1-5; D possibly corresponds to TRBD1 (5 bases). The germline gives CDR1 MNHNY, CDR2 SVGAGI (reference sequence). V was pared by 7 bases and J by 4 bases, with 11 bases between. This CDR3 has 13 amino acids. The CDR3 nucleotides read TGTGCCAGCACCACTCAGGGAAATCAGCCCCAGCATTTT. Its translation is CASTTQGNQPQHF.

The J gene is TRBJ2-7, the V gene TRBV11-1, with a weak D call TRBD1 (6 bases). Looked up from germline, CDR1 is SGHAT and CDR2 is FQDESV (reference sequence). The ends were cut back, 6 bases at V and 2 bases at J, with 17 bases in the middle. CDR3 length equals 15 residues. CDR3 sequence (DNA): TGTGCCAGCAGTTTATCAGGGGCTCTTACCTACGAGCAGTACTTC. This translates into CASSLSGALTYEQYF.

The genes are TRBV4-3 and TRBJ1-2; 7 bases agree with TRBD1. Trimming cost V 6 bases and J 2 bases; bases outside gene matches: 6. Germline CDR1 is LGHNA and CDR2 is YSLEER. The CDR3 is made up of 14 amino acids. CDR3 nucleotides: TGCGCCAGCAGTCGGGACAGAGAAAACTATGGCTACACCTTC. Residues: CASSRDRENYGYTF.

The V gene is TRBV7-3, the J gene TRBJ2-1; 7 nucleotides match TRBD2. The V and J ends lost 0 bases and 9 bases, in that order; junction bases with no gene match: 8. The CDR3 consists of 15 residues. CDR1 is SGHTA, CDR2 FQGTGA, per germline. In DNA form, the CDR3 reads TGTGCCAGCAGCTTAACGGCGGGAGTGGTAGGTGAGCAGTTCTTC. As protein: CASSLTAGVVGEQFF.

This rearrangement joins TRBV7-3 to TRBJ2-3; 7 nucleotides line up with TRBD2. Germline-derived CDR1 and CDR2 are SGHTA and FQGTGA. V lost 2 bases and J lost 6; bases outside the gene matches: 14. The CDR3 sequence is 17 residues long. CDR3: CASSLFPLAEKGDTQYF. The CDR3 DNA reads TGTGCCAGCAGCTTATTCCCCCTAGCGGAAAAGGGGGATACGCAGTATTTT.

The CDR3 sequence: CASSTLGVTNEKLFF. The CDR3 DNA sequence: TGTGCCAGCAGCACCCTCGGGGTAACTAATGAAAAACTGTTTTTT. The gene calls are TRBV25-1 and TRBJ1-4; the D is unclear. CDR3 length equals 15 residues. The V end lost 6 bases, the J end lost 1 base, and 12 bases lay between the germline ends. Germline lookup yields CDR1 MGHDK and CDR2 SYGVNS.

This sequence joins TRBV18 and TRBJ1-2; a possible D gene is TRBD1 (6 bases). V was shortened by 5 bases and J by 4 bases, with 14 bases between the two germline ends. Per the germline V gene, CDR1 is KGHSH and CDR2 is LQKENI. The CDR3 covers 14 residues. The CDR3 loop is CASSSQGQAYGYTF. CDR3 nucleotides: TGTGCCAGCTCAAGCCAGGGGCAGGCCTATGGCTACACCTTC.

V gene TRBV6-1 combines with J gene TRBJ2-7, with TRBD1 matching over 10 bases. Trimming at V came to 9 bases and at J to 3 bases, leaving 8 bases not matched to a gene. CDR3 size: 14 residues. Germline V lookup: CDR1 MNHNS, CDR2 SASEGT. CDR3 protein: CASQRDRGFYEQYF. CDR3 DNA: TGTGCCAGTCAACGGGACAGGGGATTCTACGAGCAGTACTTC.

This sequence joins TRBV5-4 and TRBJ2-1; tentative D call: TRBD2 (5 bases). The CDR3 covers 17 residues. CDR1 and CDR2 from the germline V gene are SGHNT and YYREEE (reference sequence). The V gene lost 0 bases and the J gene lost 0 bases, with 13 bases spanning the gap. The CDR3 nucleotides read TGTGCCAGCAGCTTGGGAGGGTCGGGGAGCTCCTACAATGAGCAGTTCTTC. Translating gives CASSLGGSGSSYNEQFF.

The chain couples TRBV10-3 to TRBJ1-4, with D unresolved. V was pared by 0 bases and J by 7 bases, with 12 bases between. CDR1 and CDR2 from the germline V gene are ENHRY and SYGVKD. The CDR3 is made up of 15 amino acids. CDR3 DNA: TGTGCCATCAGTGAGTCTACCGGAAGAGGTGAAAAACTGTTTTTT. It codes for CAISESTGRGEKLFF.

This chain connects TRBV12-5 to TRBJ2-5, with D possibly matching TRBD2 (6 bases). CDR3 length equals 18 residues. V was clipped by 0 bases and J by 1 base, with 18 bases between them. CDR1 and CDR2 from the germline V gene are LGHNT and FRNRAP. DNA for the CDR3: TGTGCTAGTGGTTTGGTACGAAACGGGAGATTTGCCCAAGAGACCCAGTACTTC. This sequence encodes CASGLVRNGRFAQETQYF.

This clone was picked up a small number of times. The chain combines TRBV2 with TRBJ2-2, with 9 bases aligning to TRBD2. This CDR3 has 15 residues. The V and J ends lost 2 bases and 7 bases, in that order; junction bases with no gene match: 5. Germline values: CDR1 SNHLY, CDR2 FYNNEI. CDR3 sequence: CASSELAGVNGELFF. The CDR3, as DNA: TGTGCCAGCAGTGAATTAGCGGGAGTTAACGGGGAGCTGTTTTTT.

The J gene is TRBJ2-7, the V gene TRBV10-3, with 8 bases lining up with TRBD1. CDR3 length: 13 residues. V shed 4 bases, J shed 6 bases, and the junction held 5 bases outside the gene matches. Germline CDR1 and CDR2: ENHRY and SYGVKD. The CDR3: CAISGAGGGEQYF. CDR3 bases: TGTGCCATCAGTGGGGCAGGGGGCGGCGAGCAGTACTTC.

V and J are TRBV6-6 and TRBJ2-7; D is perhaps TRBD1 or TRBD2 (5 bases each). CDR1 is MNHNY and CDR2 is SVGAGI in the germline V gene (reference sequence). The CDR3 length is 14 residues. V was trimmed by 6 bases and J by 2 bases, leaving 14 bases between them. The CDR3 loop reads CASSLERGPYEQYF. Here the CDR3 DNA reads TGTGCCAGCAGCTTGGAGAGGGGCCCCTACGAGCAGTACTTC.

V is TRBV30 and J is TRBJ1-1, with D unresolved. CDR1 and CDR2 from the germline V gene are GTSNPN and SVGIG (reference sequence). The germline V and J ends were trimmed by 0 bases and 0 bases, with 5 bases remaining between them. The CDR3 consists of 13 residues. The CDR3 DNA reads TGTGCCTGGAGTGTAACTATGAACACTGAAGCTTTCTTT. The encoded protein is CAWSVTMNTEAFF.

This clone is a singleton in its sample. The CDR3 sequence: CASSLKGRGLAGGSSYEQYF. The CDR3, as DNA: TGTGCCAGCAGTTTAAAGGGGAGAGGGCTAGCGGGAGGTAGCTCCTACGAGCAGTACTTC. The genes are TRBV27 and TRBJ2-7; 11 bases fit TRBD2. Trimming took 2 bases from V and 0 from J; bases not matched to a gene: 15. This CDR3 comprises 20 residues. The germline V gene has CDR1 MNHEY and CDR2 SMNVEV (reference sequence).

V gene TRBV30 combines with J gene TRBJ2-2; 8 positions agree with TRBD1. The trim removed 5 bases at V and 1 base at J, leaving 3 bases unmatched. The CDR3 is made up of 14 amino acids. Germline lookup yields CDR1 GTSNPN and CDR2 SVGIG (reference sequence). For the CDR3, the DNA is TGTGCCTGGGGGGGACAGGAGAACACCGGGGAGCTGTTTTTT. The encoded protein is CAWGGQENTGELFF.

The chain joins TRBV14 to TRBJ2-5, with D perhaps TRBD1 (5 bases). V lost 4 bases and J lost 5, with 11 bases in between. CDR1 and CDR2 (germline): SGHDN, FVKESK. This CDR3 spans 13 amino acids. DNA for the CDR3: TGTGCCAGCAGCCCTCTTAGGGGCGAGACCCAGTACTTC. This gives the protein CASSPLRGETQYF.

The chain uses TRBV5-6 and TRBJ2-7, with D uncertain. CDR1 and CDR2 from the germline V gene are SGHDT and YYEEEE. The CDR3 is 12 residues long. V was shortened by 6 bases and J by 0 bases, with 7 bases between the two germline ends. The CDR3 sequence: CASNGVSYEQYF. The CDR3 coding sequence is TGTGCCAGCAATGGAGTCTCCTACGAGCAGTACTTC.